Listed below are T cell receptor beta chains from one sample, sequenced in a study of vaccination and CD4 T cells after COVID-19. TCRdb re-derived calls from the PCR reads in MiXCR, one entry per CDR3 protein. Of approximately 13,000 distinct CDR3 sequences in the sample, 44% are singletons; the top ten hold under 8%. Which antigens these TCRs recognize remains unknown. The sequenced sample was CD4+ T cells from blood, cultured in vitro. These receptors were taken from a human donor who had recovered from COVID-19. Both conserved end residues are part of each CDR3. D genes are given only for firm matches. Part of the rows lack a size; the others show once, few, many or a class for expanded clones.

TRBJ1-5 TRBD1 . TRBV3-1 TGTGCCAGCAGCCAGGACAGGGGCCAGCCCCAGCATTTT CASSQDRGQPQHF
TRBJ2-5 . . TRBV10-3 TGTGCCATCAGTGATGGGGAACAAGAGACCCAGTACTTC CAISDGEQETQYF
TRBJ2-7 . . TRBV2 TGTGCCAGCAGGAATCTTTACGAGCAGTACTTC CASRNLYEQYF
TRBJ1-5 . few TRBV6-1 TGTGCCAGGGGGCAGGGGCCGACGGGTGGTTGCAATCAGCCCCAGCATTTT CARGQGPTGGCNQPQHF
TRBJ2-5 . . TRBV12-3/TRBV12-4 TGTGCCAGCAGCAGGGACGCCGAAGAGACCCAGTACTTC CASSRDAEETQYF
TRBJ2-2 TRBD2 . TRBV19 TGTGCCAGTAGTAAAGGCCGGGAGGGATCCGGGGAGCTGTTTTTT CASSKGREGSGELFF
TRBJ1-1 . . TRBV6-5 TGTGCCAGCAGTTCCTATAACACTGAAGCTTTCTTT CASSSYNTEAFF
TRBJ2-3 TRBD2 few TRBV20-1 TGCAGTGCTAGAGGGTTCGCGCGGGGGGTCACAGATACGCAGTATTTT CSARGFARGVTDTQYF
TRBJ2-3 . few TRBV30 TGTGCCTGGAGACGGGGGGCTGATCAGGATACGCAGTATTTT CAWRRGADQDTQYF
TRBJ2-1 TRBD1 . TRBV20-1 TGCAGTGCCTTGGGACAGGCGATTTACAATGAGCAGTTCTTC CSALGQAIYNEQFF
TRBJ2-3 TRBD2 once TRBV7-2 TGTGCCAGCAGCTTAGAGTCTAGCGGGGGCCCAGATACGCAGTATTTT CASSLESSGGPDTQYF
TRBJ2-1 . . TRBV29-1 TGCAGCGTGCGCACCCTACTAGGGATCTCCTACAATGAGCAGTTCTTC CSVRTLLGISYNEQFF
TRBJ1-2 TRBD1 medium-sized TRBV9 TGTGCCAGCAGCACGGGACAGCGAGACGACCTCGGTGGCTACACCTTC CASSTGQRDDLGGYTF
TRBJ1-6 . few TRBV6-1 TGTGCCAGCAGTGCGCGTGGGTGGAGTGGTTCACCCCTCCACTTT CASSARGWSGSPLHF
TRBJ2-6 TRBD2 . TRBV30 TGTGCCTGGAGCCGAAAGCGGGGCCCTGGGGCCAACGTCCTGACTTTC CAWSRKRGPGANVLTF
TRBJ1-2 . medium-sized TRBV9 TGTGCCAGCAGCGTAGATGGAGGGGGCTATGGCTACACCTTC CASSVDGGGYGYTF
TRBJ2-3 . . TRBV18 TGTGCCAGCTCAATCGACAGCCCAGATACGCAGTATTTT CASSIDSPDTQYF
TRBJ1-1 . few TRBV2 TGTGCCAGCAGTGAAACTAGGGACCAAGCTTTCTTT CASSETRDQAFF
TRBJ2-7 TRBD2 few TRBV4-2 TGTGCCAGCAGCCAAGGTAGGCTAGCGGGATCCTACGAGCAGTACTTC CASSQGRLAGSYEQYF
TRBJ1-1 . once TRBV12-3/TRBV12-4 TGTGCCAGCAGTTTGGTTAGGGGCGCTGAAGCTTTCTTT CASSLVRGAEAFF
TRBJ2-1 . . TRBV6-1 TGTGCCAGCAGATTGACCAGGAGGGCCTCGGGGAATGAGCAGTTCTTC CASRLTRRASGNEQFF
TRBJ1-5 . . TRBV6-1 TGTGCCAGCAGTGTAGGCGGCAATCAGCCCCAGCATTTT CASSVGGNQPQHF
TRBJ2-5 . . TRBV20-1 TGCAGTGCTAGAGTCCGGGGGCGGGAGACCCAGTACTTC CSARVRGRETQYF
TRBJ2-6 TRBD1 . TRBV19 TGTGCCAGTACTGACAGGGCTGGGGCCAACGTCCTGACTTTC CASTDRAGANVLTF
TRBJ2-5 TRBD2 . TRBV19 TGTGCCAGTACCCCAGGGACTAGCAGAGCGCAAGAGACCCAGTACTTC CASTPGTSRAQETQYF
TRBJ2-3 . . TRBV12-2 TGTGCAAGTCGCTTTCCGCGCGGGACGCAGTATTTT CASRFPRGTQYF
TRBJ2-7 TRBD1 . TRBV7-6 TGTGCCAGCAGCATAGGACAGGGCTACGAGCAGTACTTC CASSIGQGYEQYF
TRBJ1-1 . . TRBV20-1 TGCAGTGCTAGTAGAAAGATGGGCGTCCTGAACACTGAAGCTTTCTTT CSASRKMGVLNTEAFF
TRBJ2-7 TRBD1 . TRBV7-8 TGTGCCAGCAGCTTACGACAGGGGGGGGGTGAGCAGTACTTC CASSLRQGGGEQYF
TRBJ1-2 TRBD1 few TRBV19 TGTGCCAGTAGTACAACTAACAGGGGAAGAGGCTACACCTTC CASSTTNRGRGYTF
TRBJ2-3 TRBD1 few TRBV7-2 TGTGCCAGCAGCTTAAAGGGACAGGGAGGTCTTACGCAGTATTTT CASSLKGQGGLTQYF
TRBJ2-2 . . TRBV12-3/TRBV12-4 TGTGCCAGCAGTTTCTGGCGTTGGGGCGCCGACACCGGGGAGCTGTTTTTT CASSFWRWGADTGELFF
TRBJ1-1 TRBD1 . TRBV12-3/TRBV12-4 TGTGCCAGCAGACAGGGGACGAACACTGAAGCTTTCTTT CASRQGTNTEAFF
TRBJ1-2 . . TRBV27 TGTGCCAGCAGTACCTCAAATGAGTATGGCTACACCTTC CASSTSNEYGYTF
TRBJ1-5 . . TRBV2 TGTGCCAGCAGTGAAAGGTTAGCAAGAGGGTCTCAGCCCCAGCATTTT CASSERLARGSQPQHF
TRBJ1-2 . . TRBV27 TGTGCCAGCAGTTTCCGTGGGACGAATTATGGCTACACCTTC CASSFRGTNYGYTF
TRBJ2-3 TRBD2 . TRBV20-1 TGCAGTGCTAGAGATGGAAGACTAGCCGGGACCACAGATACGCAGTATTTT CSARDGRLAGTTDTQYF
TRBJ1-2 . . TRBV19 TGTGCCAGTAGTACCGGGGGGGACGGCTACACCTTC CASSTGGDGYTF
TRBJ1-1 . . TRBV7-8 TGTGCCAGCAGCTTTGGTTTGCCCTCCAAGAACACTGAAGCTTTCTTT CASSFGLPSKNTEAFF
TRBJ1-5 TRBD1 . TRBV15 TGTGTCACCAGCAGAGACGGACAGGGTTTTCAGCCCCAGCATTTT CVTSRDGQGFQPQHF
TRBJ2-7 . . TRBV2 TGTGCCAGCAGCGACGAATACGAGCAGTACTTC CASSDEYEQYF
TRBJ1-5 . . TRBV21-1 TGTGCCAGCCCCCCGGAGGACAGGGGGTCTTACAATCAGCCCCAGCATTTT CASPPEDRGSYNQPQHF
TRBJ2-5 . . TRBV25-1 TGTGCCAGCAGTGATCCGGGACAAGGAGAGACCCAGTACTTC CASSDPGQGETQYF
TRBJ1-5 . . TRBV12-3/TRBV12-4 TGTGCCAGCAGTTTCTCCGGCAGCAATCAGCCCCAGCATTTT CASSFSGSNQPQHF
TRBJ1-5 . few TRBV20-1 TGCAGTGCTTATAACAGGGTTCTTCCCAATCAGCCCCAGCATTTT CSAYNRVLPNQPQHF
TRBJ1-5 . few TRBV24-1 TGTGCCACCAGTGATTCAAAACAGGGTCGACAGCCCCAGCATTTT CATSDSKQGRQPQHF
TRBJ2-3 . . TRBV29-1 TGCAGCGTTGATCGTGGCGGCACAGATACGCAGTATTTT CSVDRGGTDTQYF
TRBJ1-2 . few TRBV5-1 TGCGCCAGCAGCGCGAACAGCGGCTATGGCTACACCTTC CASSANSGYGYTF
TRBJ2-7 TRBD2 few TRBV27 TGTGCCAGCACGTCTACGGGGGGACGACACTCTTCCTACGAGCAGTACTTC CASTSTGGRHSSYEQYF
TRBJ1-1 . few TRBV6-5 TGTGCCAGCAGTTACGACCGGAACGCTGAAGCTTTCTTT CASSYDRNAEAFF
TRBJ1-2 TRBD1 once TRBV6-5 TGTGCCAGCAGTCACTCGACAGGGGGCAGAGGCTACACCTTC CASSHSTGGRGYTF
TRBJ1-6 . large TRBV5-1 TGCGCCAGCAGCTTGGCCGGGACACTATCCGGCAATTCACCCCTCCACTTT CASSLAGTLSGNSPLHF
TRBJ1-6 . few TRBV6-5 TGTGCCAGCAGTTACGGGGGCCCCTATAATTCACCCCTCCACTTT CASSYGGPYNSPLHF
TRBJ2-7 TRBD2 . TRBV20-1 TGCAGTGCTTACGGGACTAGCGGGGACGTGTTTGACGAGCAGTACTTC CSAYGTSGDVFDEQYF
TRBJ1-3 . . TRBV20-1 TGCAGTGCTAGACAGATCTCTGGAAACACCATATATTTT CSARQISGNTIYF
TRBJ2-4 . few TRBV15 TGTGCCACCAGCAGAGACGTAGGGGGGCGCAAAAACATTCAGTACTTC CATSRDVGGRKNIQYF
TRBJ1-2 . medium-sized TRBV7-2 TGTGCCAGCAGCTTAGCTTCACAGGTGGGCTACACCTTC CASSLASQVGYTF
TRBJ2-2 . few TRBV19 TGTGCCAGTAGTTATAGTGCGGGCACCGGGGAGCTGTTTTTT CASSYSAGTGELFF
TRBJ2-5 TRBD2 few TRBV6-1 TGTGCCAGCAGGCGACTAGCGGGGGGATTCGGAGAGACCCAGTACTTC CASRRLAGGFGETQYF
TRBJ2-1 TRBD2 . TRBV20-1 TGCAGTGCCCCCGGGACTAGGAATGAGCAGTTCTTC CSAPGTRNEQFF